These T cell receptor beta chains were read from a single sample in a study of identifying expanded T cells in peripheral blood. This table comes from immunoSEQ multiplex PCR, and its TCRdb copy is limited to in-frame clones, with some not included. The data show 60,000 to 70,000 clones, approximately 87% seen once. The sample was blood. The receptors were gathered from a person between 18 and 70 years old in good health. Both conserved end residues are part of each CDR3. Each record gives: J gene, clone size, D gene, V gene, CDR3 protein, CDR3 DNA. D genes are given only for firm matches. Size tells how often a clone was seen (once, few, many) or the class of an expanded clone, and some rows leave it out.

J gene: TRBJ2-5; clone size: .; D gene: TRBD1; V gene: TRBV19; CDR3 protein: CASSRLAGGDQETQYF; CDR3 DNA: TGTGCCAGTAGCCGGCTGGCAGGGGGAGATCAAGAGACCCAGTACTTC
J gene: TRBJ2-7; clone size: .; D gene: .; V gene: TRBV28; CDR3 protein: CASRSAIYEQYF; CDR3 DNA: TGTGCCAGCAGGTCTGCAATCTACGAGCAGTACTTC
J gene: TRBJ2-7; clone size: .; D gene: TRBD2; V gene: TRBV11-1; CDR3 protein: CASRLAGGSSYEQYF; CDR3 DNA: TGTGCCAGCAGACTAGCGGGAGGAAGCTCCTACGAGCAGTACTTC
J gene: TRBJ2-1; clone size: .; D gene: TRBD2; V gene: TRBV10-1; CDR3 protein: CASSEMTRASGRSNEQFF; CDR3 DNA: TGCGCCAGCAGTGAGATGACTAGGGCGAGCGGGAGGTCCAATGAGCAGTTCTTC
J gene: TRBJ2-3; clone size: .; D gene: .; V gene: TRBV5-1; CDR3 protein: CASSLSLPGGTDTQYF; CDR3 DNA: TGCGCCAGCAGCTTGAGTCTCCCGGGGGGCACAGATACGCAGTATTTT
J gene: TRBJ2-5; clone size: .; D gene: TRBD2; V gene: TRBV6-6; CDR3 protein: CASSYALAGPQETQYF; CDR3 DNA: TGTGCCAGCAGTTACGCGCTAGCGGGGCCACAAGAGACCCAGTACTTC
J gene: TRBJ1-2; clone size: .; D gene: .; V gene: TRBV6-5; CDR3 protein: CASGGGAGYTF; CDR3 DNA: TGTGCCAGCGGAGGTGGGGCGGGCTACACCTTC
J gene: TRBJ1-4; clone size: .; D gene: .; V gene: TRBV6-1; CDR3 protein: CASDTSREKLFF; CDR3 DNA: TGTGCCAGTGACACCAGCCGGGAAAAACTGTTTTTT
J gene: TRBJ1-1; clone size: .; D gene: .; V gene: TRBV19; CDR3 protein: CASSIAVAEPTEAFF; CDR3 DNA: TGTGCCAGTAGTATAGCGGTGGCCGAACCCACTGAAGCTTTCTTT
J gene: TRBJ1-3; clone size: .; D gene: .; V gene: TRBV6-5; CDR3 protein: CASRQDSFSGNTIYF; CDR3 DNA: TGTGCCAGCAGGCAAGACAGCTTCTCTGGAAACACCATATATTTT
J gene: TRBJ2-1; clone size: few; D gene: TRBD2; V gene: TRBV4-2; CDR3 protein: CASSQVQLAGGLNEQFF; CDR3 DNA: TGTGCCAGCAGCCAAGTACAACTAGCGGGGGGACTCAATGAGCAGTTCTTC
J gene: TRBJ2-7; clone size: .; D gene: .; V gene: TRBV18; CDR3 protein: CASSPGQYYEQYF; CDR3 DNA: TGTGCCAGCTCACCAGGGCAGTACTACGAGCAGTACTTC
J gene: TRBJ2-1; clone size: .; D gene: .; V gene: TRBV9; CDR3 protein: CASSDHREDEQFF; CDR3 DNA: TGTGCCAGCAGCGACCACAGGGAGGATGAGCAGTTCTTC
J gene: TRBJ2-3; clone size: .; D gene: .; V gene: TRBV7-2; CDR3 protein: CASSLRHSTDTQYF; CDR3 DNA: TGTGCCAGCAGCTTACGGCACTCCACAGATACGCAGTATTTT
J gene: TRBJ1-1; clone size: .; D gene: .; V gene: TRBV29-1; CDR3 protein: CSARLLNTEAFF; CDR3 DNA: TGCAGCGCCCGTCTGCTGAACACTGAAGCTTTCTTT
J gene: TRBJ2-5; clone size: once; D gene: .; V gene: TRBV6-6; CDR3 protein: CASSQGQETQYF; CDR3 DNA: TGTGCCAGCAGTCAAGGACAGGAGACCCAGTACTTC
J gene: TRBJ2-7; clone size: .; D gene: .; V gene: TRBV7-9; CDR3 protein: CASSSGGANEQYF; CDR3 DNA: TGTGCCAGCAGCTCTGGGGGGGCCAACGAGCAGTACTTC
J gene: TRBJ1-1; clone size: .; D gene: .; V gene: TRBV28; CDR3 protein: CASRTIRREAFF; CDR3 DNA: TGTGCCAGCAGGACGATCAGGAGAGAAGCTTTCTTT
J gene: TRBJ2-7; clone size: .; D gene: .; V gene: TRBV28; CDR3 protein: CASSLPAGVRFEQYF; CDR3 DNA: TGTGCCAGCAGTTTACCCGCAGGGGTTCGTTTCGAGCAGTACTTC
J gene: TRBJ1-4; clone size: .; D gene: .; V gene: TRBV6-1; CDR3 protein: CASSEAKGAANEKLFF; CDR3 DNA: TGTGCCAGCAGTGAAGCGAAAGGGGCGGCTAATGAAAAACTGTTTTTT
J gene: TRBJ2-7; clone size: .; D gene: .; V gene: TRBV27; CDR3 protein: CASSPSVRDPIYEQYF; CDR3 DNA: TGTGCCAGCAGCCCTTCCGTGCGGGACCCAATCTACGAGCAGTACTTC
J gene: TRBJ2-5; clone size: .; D gene: .; V gene: TRBV10-2; CDR3 protein: CASSGGGAYQETQYF; CDR3 DNA: TGCGCCAGCAGCGGCGGGGGCGCGTACCAAGAGACCCAGTACTTC
J gene: TRBJ2-7; clone size: .; D gene: TRBD2; V gene: TRBV5-4; CDR3 protein: CASSLGSGRTREQYF; CDR3 DNA: TGTGCCAGCAGCTTGGGTAGCGGGAGAACACGGGAGCAGTACTTC